A single sample is the source of the 8 T cell receptor beta chains below, sequenced in a study of blood T cell repertoires in COVID-19. Here immunoSEQ multiplex PCR was the method, and the copy in TCRdb shows in-frame clones only, minus some. This table holds 470,000 or so clones, about 85% found once. The specimen sequenced was PBMCs or T cells enriched from blood (not recorded which). The receptors were gathered from a woman aged 18-30 years with acute COVID-19.

This clone was observed a few times. The rearrangement joins TRBV19 to TRBJ1-5; a weak D match, TRBD1 (6 bases). The CDR3 covers 14 residues. Per germline, CDR1 LNHDA and CDR2 SQIVND (reference sequence). V was shortened by 9 bases and J by 6 bases, with 18 bases between the two germline ends. The CDR3 DNA reads TGTGCCAGCAGGGGTGACCCAGTGGGTCAGCCCCAGCATTTT. As protein: CASRGDPVGQPQHF.

This clone was recorded only once. The chain recombines TRBV10-2 with TRBJ2-1; D ambiguous. Between the trimmed V and J ends, which lost 0 bases and 1 base, there was a span of 10 bases. CDR3 length equals 16 residues. Germline V gives CDR1 WSHSY, CDR2 SAAADI. The CDR3 nucleotides read TGCGCCAGCAGTGAGTCGCGACAAGGATCCTACAATGAGCAGTTCTTC. Residues: CASSESRQGSYNEQFF.

This CDR3 reads CASRRVGNQPQHF. The CDR3, as DNA: TGTGCCAGCAGGAGGGTGGGCAATCAGCCCCAGCATTTT. This sequence joins TRBV6-5 and TRBJ1-5, with no clear D. Germline CDR1 reads MNHEY; CDR2 reads SVGAGI. This CDR3 has 13 residues. V shed 6 bases and J shed 2 bases, with 8 bases lying between them.

The chain joins TRBV5-6 to TRBJ2-2; TRBD2 matches 14 bases. The CDR3 extends over 16 amino acids. Germline V gives CDR1 SGHDT, CDR2 YYEEEE. The junction had 4 bases not matched to a gene; V was cut back by 4 bases and J by 5 bases. In nucleotides, the CDR3 is TGTGCCAGCAGCCTCGGACTAGCGGGAGGAACCGGGGAGCTGTTTTTT. Its translation is CASSLGLAGGTGELFF. Filled out from reference TRBV5-6 and TRBJ2-2, the complete variable domain reads DAGVTQSPTHLIKTRGQQVTLRCSPKSGHDTVSWYQQALGQGPQFIFQYYEEEERQRGNFPDRFSGHQFPNYSSELNVNALLLGDSALYLCASSLGLAGGTGELFFGEGSRLTVL.

This chain joins TRBV10-3 and TRBJ1-1; 7 bases line up with TRBD1. The CDR3 runs 14 residues. J lost 0 bases, V lost 8 bases, and 6 bases had no gene match. From germline, CDR1 is ENHRY and CDR2 SYGVKD. CDR3 region: CAIGTGDLNTEAFF. The CDR3 DNA reads TGTGCCATCGGAACAGGGGACCTGAACACTGAAGCTTTCTTT.

The rearrangement links TRBV7-6 to TRBJ1-6; tentative D call: TRBD1 (6 bases). The V end was cut by 5 bases, the J end by 4 bases, with 9 bases between. From germline, CDR1 is SGHVS and CDR2 FNYEAQ. The CDR3 is made up of 14 amino acids. This chain's CDR3 is CASSPGQYNSPLHF. CDR3 bases: TGTGCCAGCAGCCCGGGACAATATAATTCACCCCTCCACTTT.

The chain joins TRBV4-2 to TRBJ1-3; 7 bases agree with TRBD1. The CDR3 runs 16 residues. Germline trimming cut 0 bases from V and 2 bases from J; bases unmatched to any gene: 4. Germline V gene lookup returns CDR1 LGHNA and CDR2 YNFKEQ. The DNA of the CDR3 is TGTGCCAGCAGCCAAGATCCACAGGGGCCTGGAAACACCATATATTTT. Translation gives CASSQDPQGPGNTIYF.

This chain links TRBV28 with TRBJ2-5, with TRBD1 matching over 11 bases. CDR3 size: 15 residues. Germline lookup yields CDR1 MDHEN and CDR2 SYDVKM. Trimming at V came to 3 bases and at J to 4 bases, leaving 4 bases not matched to a gene. This CDR3 reads CASSFGQGARETQYF. CDR3 in DNA: TGTGCCAGCAGTTTTGGACAGGGGGCGCGAGAGACCCAGTACTTC.